The next 10 T cell receptor beta chains were all read from a single sample in a study of neurological immune-mediated disorders (dated by TCRdb to between 2018 and 2020). Preparation of the library involved 5' RACE. The instrument was an Illumina HiSeq 2500. TCRdb took the public reads, trimmed them with fastp at Q25, ran MiXCR for clone calling and kept in-frame beta chains. Records with the same CDR3 protein are collapsed into one entry carrying the most frequent genes and DNA. Present in this sample are tens of thousands of distinct CDR3 sequences, around 9.9% of which were seen just once. The ten largest clones add up to 1.5% to 2% of the sample. Sequencing was carried out using PBMCs. The source of these receptors is a man aged 50 or older in good health.

This clonotype was counted at least ten times. The chain joins TRBV20-1 to TRBJ2-7, with 10 nucleotides matching TRBD1. The CDR3 consists of 15 residues. Germline V gives CDR1 DFQATT, CDR2 SNEGSKA (reference sequence). V lost 0 bases to trimming and J lost 5 bases; unmatched junction nucleotides: 7. For the CDR3, the DNA is TGCAGTGCTAGAGACCGACAGGGGGCGCGCCACGAGCAGTACTTC. Protein sequence: CSARDRQGARHEQYF.

Ten or more counts support this clonotype. This rearrangement joins TRBV7-9 to TRBJ2-5; D tentatively fits TRBD1 or TRBD2 (5 bases each). V lost 1 base and J 6 bases, leaving 9 bases between the germline ends. The CDR3 is made up of 13 amino acids. Germline CDR1 and CDR2: SEHNR and FQNEAQ (reference sequence). CDR3 bases: TGTGCCAGCAGCTTAGAGGGGAGACAGACCCAGTACTTC. Encoded protein: CASSLEGRQTQYF.

In its sample, this clonotype was seen a few times. The chain joins TRBV20-1 to TRBJ2-1, with D possibly being TRBD2 (5 bases). From germline, CDR1 is DFQATT and CDR2 SNEGSKA (reference sequence). With 5 bases removed from V and 1 base from J, the gap between germline ends came to 15 bases. This CDR3 spans 15 amino acids. CDR3 loop: CSAASGRASYNEQFF. CDR3 coding DNA: TGCAGTGCTGCCTCGGGGAGAGCATCCTACAATGAGCAGTTCTTC.

This clonotype was seen at least ten times. The chain combines TRBV20-1 with TRBJ2-3; D gene uncertain. V was cut by 3 bases and J by 4 bases, with 5 bases left in between. Germline V lookup: CDR1 DFQATT, CDR2 SNEGSKA (reference sequence). This CDR3 is 11 amino acids long. As DNA, the CDR3 is TGCAGTGCTAGCGGCGCAGATACGCAGTATTTT. Protein: CSASGADTQYF.

This clonotype was detected ten times or more. The J gene is TRBJ2-1, the V gene TRBV3-1; 9 bases fit TRBD2. Losses at the gene ends were 1 base for V and 9 bases for J; bases not matched to a gene: 13. This CDR3 comprises 17 residues. Germline V gives CDR1 LGHDT, CDR2 YNNKEL (reference sequence). CDR3 nucleotides: TGTGCCAGCAGCCAAGGAATCGCGGGGGGGCAAGAGGGTGAGCAGTTCTTC. It translates to CASSQGIAGGQEGEQFF.

Many counts were recorded for this clonotype. DNA for the CDR3: TGTGCCAGCAGCCCGAATACAGGGGGCCCCTACGAGCAGTACTTC. Translation gives CASSPNTGGPYEQYF. The rearrangement uses TRBV7-3 and TRBJ2-7; TRBD1 aligns across 9 bases. This CDR3 has 15 residues. Losses at the gene ends were 5 bases for V and 2 bases for J; bases not matched to a gene: 7. Germline V gene data show CDR1 as SGHTA and CDR2 as FQGTGA. Based on the CDR3 plus reference TRBV7-3 and TRBJ2-7, the full variable domain is GAGVSQTPSNKVTEKGKYVELRCDPISGHTALYWYRQSLGQGPEFLIYFQGTGAADDSGLPNDRFFAVRPEGSVSTLKIQRTERGDSAVYLCASSPNTGGPYEQYFGPGTRLTVT.

This clonotype was seen at least ten times. The rearrangement links TRBV20-1 to TRBJ2-3; D might be TRBD1 or TRBD2, each matching 5 bases. V was clipped by 6 bases and J by 2 bases, with 18 bases between them. Germline V gene data show CDR1 as DFQATT and CDR2 as SNEGSKA (reference sequence). This CDR3 is built from 15 residues. CDR3 region: CSARDQINPTDTQYF. CDR3 DNA sequence: TGCAGTGCGAGGGACCAAATCAACCCCACAGATACGCAGTATTTT.

This clonotype has ten or more counts. The chain uses TRBV5-1 and TRBJ1-6; TRBD1 is a possible D gene (5 bases). CDR3 size: 15 residues. Looked up from germline, CDR1 is SGHRS and CDR2 is YFSETQ. V lost 3 bases and J 1 base, leaving 8 bases between the germline ends. The CDR3 sequence: CASSSQGSYNSPLHF. The CDR3 nucleotides are TGCGCCAGCAGCTCCCAGGGTTCCTATAATTCACCCCTCCACTTT.

This clonotype was counted at least ten times. V gene TRBV7-2 combines with J gene TRBJ2-7; 15 positions match TRBD2. The CDR3 loop spans 17 amino acids. J was trimmed by 0 bases and V by 5 bases; bases with no gene match: 5. Germline values: CDR1 SGHTA, CDR2 FQGNSA. The CDR3 coding sequence is TGTGCCAGCAGCCCCGGGACTAGCGGGAGGAGCTCCTACGAGCAGTACTTC. Translating it yields CASSPGTSGRSSYEQYF.

This clonotype was seen repeatedly, ten times or more. The CDR3, as DNA: TGTGCCTGGAGCCATCCCGTGGGGCCCCAGTTCTTC. This codes for CAWSHPVGPQFF. J is TRBJ2-1 and V is TRBV30; tentative D call: TRBD1 (5 bases). Germline assignment: CDR1 GTSNPN and CDR2 SVGIG (reference sequence). The CDR3 runs to 12 residues. V lost 3 bases, J lost 13 bases, and 16 bases lay in between.